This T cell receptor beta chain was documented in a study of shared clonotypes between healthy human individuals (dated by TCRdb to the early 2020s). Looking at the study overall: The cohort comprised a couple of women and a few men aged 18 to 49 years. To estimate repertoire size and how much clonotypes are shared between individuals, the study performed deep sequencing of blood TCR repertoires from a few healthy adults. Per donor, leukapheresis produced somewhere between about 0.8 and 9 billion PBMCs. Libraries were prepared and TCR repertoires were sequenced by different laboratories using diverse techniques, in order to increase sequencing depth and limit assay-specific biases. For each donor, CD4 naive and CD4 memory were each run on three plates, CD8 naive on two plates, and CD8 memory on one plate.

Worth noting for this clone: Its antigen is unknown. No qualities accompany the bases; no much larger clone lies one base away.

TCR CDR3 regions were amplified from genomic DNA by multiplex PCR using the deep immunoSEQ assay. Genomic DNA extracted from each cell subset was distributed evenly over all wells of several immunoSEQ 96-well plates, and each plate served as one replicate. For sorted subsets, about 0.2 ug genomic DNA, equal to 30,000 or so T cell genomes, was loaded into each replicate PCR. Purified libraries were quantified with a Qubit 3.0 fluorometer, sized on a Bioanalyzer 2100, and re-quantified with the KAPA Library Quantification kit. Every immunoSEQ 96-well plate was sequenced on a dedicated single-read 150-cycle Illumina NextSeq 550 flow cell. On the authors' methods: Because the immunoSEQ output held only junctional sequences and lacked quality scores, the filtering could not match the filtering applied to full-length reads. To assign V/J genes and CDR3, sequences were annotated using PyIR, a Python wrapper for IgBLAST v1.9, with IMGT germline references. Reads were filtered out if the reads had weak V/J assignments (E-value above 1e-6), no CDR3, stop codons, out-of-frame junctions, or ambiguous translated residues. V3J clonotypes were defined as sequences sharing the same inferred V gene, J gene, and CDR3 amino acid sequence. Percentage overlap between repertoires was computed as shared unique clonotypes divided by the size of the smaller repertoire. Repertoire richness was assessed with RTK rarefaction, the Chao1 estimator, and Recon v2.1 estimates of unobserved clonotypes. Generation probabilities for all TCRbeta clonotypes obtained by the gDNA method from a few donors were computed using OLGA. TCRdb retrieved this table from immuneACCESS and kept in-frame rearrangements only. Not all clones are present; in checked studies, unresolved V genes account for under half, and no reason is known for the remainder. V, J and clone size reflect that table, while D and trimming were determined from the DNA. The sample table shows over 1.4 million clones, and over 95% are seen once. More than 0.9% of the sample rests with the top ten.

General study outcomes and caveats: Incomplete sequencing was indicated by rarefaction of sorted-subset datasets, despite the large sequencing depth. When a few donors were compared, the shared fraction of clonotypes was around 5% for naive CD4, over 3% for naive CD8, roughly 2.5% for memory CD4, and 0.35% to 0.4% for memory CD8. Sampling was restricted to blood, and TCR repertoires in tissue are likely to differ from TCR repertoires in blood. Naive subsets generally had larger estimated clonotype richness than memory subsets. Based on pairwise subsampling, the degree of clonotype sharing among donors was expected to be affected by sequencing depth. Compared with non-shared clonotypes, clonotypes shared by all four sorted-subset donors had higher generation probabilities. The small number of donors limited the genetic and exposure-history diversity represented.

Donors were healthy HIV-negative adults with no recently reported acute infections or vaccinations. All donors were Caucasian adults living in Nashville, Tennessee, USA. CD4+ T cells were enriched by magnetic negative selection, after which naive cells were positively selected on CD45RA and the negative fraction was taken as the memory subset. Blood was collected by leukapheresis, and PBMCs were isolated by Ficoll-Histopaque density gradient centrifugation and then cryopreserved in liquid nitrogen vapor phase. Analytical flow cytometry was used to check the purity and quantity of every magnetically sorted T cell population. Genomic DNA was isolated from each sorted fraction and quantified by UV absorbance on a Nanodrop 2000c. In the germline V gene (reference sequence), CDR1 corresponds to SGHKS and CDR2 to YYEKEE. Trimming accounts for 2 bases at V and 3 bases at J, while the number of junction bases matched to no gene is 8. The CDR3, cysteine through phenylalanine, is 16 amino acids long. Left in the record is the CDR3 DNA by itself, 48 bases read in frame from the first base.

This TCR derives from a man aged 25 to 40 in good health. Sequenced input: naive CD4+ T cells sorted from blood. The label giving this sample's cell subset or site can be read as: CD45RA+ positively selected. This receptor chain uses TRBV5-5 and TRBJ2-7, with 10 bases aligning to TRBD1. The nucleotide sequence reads TGTGCCAGCAGCTTTCTCGGGACAGGGGTCAACTACGAGCAGTACTTC. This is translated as CASSFLGTGVNYEQYF.